The sample holds one count of the clone carrying this TCR beta chain. Time point denoted: recipient sample about 28 days before transplant, after cytoreduction. The CDR3 covers 14 residues. Germline values: CDR1 LNHDA, CDR2 SQIVND (reference sequence). Trimming took 8 bases from V and 2 from J; bases not matched to a gene: 7. This sample stems from a study of T cell clonotyping in hematopoietic cell transplantation. Clones were read by immunoSEQ multiplex PCR, and TCRdb kept only the in-frame ones, dropping some. This table holds roughly 9,800 clones, about nine tenths found once. The sequence derives from a woman aged 50 to 60 with chronic myeloid leukemia. Some clones in this sample may be carry-over from other donors' samples. Specimen: peripheral blood mononuclear cells, collected before stem cell transplant. This chain links TRBV19 with TRBJ2-3; 7 bases map to TRBD1. The CDR3 DNA reads as TGTGCCAGTGAACAGGGGACCACCACAGATACGCAGTATTTT. It translates to CASEQGTTTDTQYF. Variable domain in full (rest from reference TRBV19 and TRBJ2-3): DGGITQSPKYLFRKEGQNVTLSCEQNLNHDAMYWYRQDPGQGLRLIYYSQIVNDFQKGDIAEGYSVSREKKESFPLTVTSAQKNPTAFYLCASEQGTTTDTQYFGPGTRLTVL.